This T cell receptor (beta chain) stems from a study of T cell responses to AZD1222 COVID-19 vaccine. Points from the study as a whole: In all cases, repertoires were sampled only after the peak T cell response. CD4 TCRs covered the whole spike, strongest at regions 160-218 and 743-854. Of spike-specific TCRs, nearly half reportedly target regions left unmutated in variants.

V was clipped by 7 bases and J by 1 base; unmatched bases: 6. CDR3 length equals 15 residues. Germline CDR1 is MDHEN and CDR2 is SYDVKM. Generated by immunoSEQ multiplex PCR, the TCRdb table keeps only in-frame clones and is missing some. The sample consists of about 110,000 clones, more than 75% of them appearing once. As concerns this clone: The antigen remains unidentified.

This clonotype originated in an adult in good health. Sequences were derived from peripheral blood, sampled on day 0 of AZD1222 vaccination. This chain joins TRBV28 and TRBJ1-1, with TRBD1 matching over 10 bases. CDR3 residues: CASTGTGAPNTEAFF. The CDR3 region has the DNA TGTGCCAGCACTGGGACAGGGGCTCCGAACACTGAAGCTTTCTTT. Together with reference TRBV28 and TRBJ1-1, the CDR3 gives the full variable domain: DVKVTQSSRYLVKRTGEKVFLECVQDMDHENMFWYRQDPGLGLRLIYFSYDVKMKEKGDIPEGYSVSREKKERFSLILESASTNQTSMYLCASTGTGAPNTEAFFGQGTRLTVV.